This is a list of T cell receptor beta chains from one sample in a study of cytomegalovirus exposure and HLA in healthy donors. Repertoires were generated with immunoSEQ multiplex PCR, while TCRdb's copy carries only in-frame clones and drops some. The data contain tens of thousands of clones, 77% of them singletons. What was sequenced was PBMCs. These receptors all stem from a man in his fifties in good health and CMV-seropositive. The CDR3 runs from the conserved cysteine through the conserved F or W. The D gene is left open where the match is weak. Clone size, where shown, is once, few, many, or a class for clones that have expanded.

D	length	size	V	J	DNA	CDR3
.	11	.	TRBV7-9	TRBJ2-3	TGTGCCAGCAGAACTACAGATACGCAGTATTTT	CASRTTDTQYF
TRBD1	16	.	TRBV28	TRBJ1-3	TGTGCCAGCAGACCACCGCAGGGGGGCACTGGAAACACCATATATTTT	CASRPPQGGTGNTIYF
.	14	few	TRBV5-6	TRBJ2-1	TGTGCCAGCAGCTCAGGGTCGATCTACAATGAGCAGTTCTTC	CASSSGSIYNEQFF
.	13	few	TRBV5-6	TRBJ2-4	TGTGCCAGCAGCTTCCCAGACAAAAACAGTCAGTACTTC	CASSFPDKNSQYF
.	13	.	TRBV7-2	TRBJ1-1	TGTGCCAGCAGCTTAACGGGGATGTTAGAAGCTTTCTTT	CASSLTGMLEAFF
TRBD2	15	few	TRBV19	TRBJ2-3	TGTGCCAGTGGTTGGAGTAGCGGGGGAAGAGATACGCAGTATTTT	CASGWSSGGRDTQYF
.	16	.	TRBV7-9	TRBJ1-1	TGTTCCAGCAGCTCGGCCCTGGGTCGAGGGCGGACTGAAGCTTTCTTT	CSSSSALGRGRTEAFF
.	12	.	TRBV7-9	TRBJ2-7	TGTTCCAGCAGCCCGAACACCTACGAGCAGTACTTC	CSSSPNTYEQYF
.	15	.	TRBV5-1	TRBJ1-1	TGCGCCAGCAGCCCCTCGACAGGTTTGGTCACTGAAGCTTTCTTT	CASSPSTGLVTEAFF
.	15	.	TRBV15	TRBJ2-7	TGTGCCACCAGCAGAGGGGGAGGTCAGAACTACGAGCAGTACTTC	CATSRGGGQNYEQYF
TRBD1	14	.	TRBV7-9	TRBJ1-1	TGTTCCAGCAGCGAGTACCGGGACAGGGGAACAGCTTTCTTT	CSSSEYRDRGTAFF
TRBD2	17	.	TRBV19	TRBJ2-7	TGTGCCAGTAGTATAGATCCTCCCGGGACTAGCGGGATTCAGCAGTACTTC	CASSIDPPGTSGIQQYF
TRBD1	17	.	TRBV4-3	TRBJ2-7	TGCGCCAGCAGCCAAGATCATCTTGGGACAGAGGGTTACGAGCAGTACTTC	CASSQDHLGTEGYEQYF
TRBD2	17	.	TRBV9	TRBJ2-2	TGTGCCAGCAAAGACGGTAGCGGGAGAGTGAACACCGGGGAGCTGTTTTTT	CASKDGSGRVNTGELFF
.	16	.	TRBV25-1	TRBJ2-7	TGTGCCAGCAGTGAATCGTCCGTGAGGAGCTCCTACGAGCAGTACTTC	CASSESSVRSSYEQYF
.	15	.	TRBV5-5	TRBJ2-7	TGTGCCAGCAGCTTGGACGGCCAGGGGTATTACGAGCAGTACTTC	CASSLDGQGYYEQYF
TRBD2	17	few	TRBV7-9	TRBJ2-1	TGTGCCAGCAGCCGTCACTCCGGGACTAGCGAAAACAATGAGCAGTTCTTC	CASSRHSGTSENNEQFF
.	14	.	TRBV18	TRBJ1-1	TGTGCCAGCTCATCGAGCCCTCGCGACTCTGAAGCTTTCTTT	CASSSSPRDSEAFF
.	11	.	TRBV11-3	TRBJ1-2	TGTGCCAGCAGCTCCGAGGGTGGCTACACCTTC	CASSSEGGYTF
TRBD1	14	.	TRBV7-3	TRBJ2-1	TGTGCCAGCAAACCGGGACAGGGTTACAATGAGCAGTTCTTC	CASKPGQGYNEQFF
.	19	.	TRBV5-4	TRBJ2-6	TGTGCCAGCAGCTTGATGCGACTAATAGGGATCTCTGGGGCCAACGTCCTGACTTTC	CASSLMRLIGISGANVLTF
TRBD2	16	once	TRBV7-7	TRBJ2-5	TGTGCTAGCAGCTTAGAGTTTAGCGGGAGACAAGAGACCCAGTACTTC	CASSLEFSGRQETQYF
.	13	.	TRBV14	TRBJ2-3	TGTGCCAGCAGCCAAAGCAGCACAGATACGCAGTATTTT	CASSQSSTDTQYF
TRBD1	15	.	TRBV5-1	TRBJ2-7	TGCGCCAGCACTCCCGGGACAGGGGTCTCCTACGAGCAGTACTTC	CASTPGTGVSYEQYF
TRBD2	15	.	TRBV5-4	TRBJ2-7	TGTGCCAGCAGCTTTGCTAGCGGGGGTTCCTACGAGCAGTACTTC	CASSFASGGSYEQYF
TRBD1	17	once	TRBV10-3	TRBJ2-7	TGTGCCATCAGTGAGTCTGGACAGGGGCGAGGTTCCTACGAGCAGTACTTC	CAISESGQGRGSYEQYF
TRBD2	15	.	TRBV12-5	TRBJ2-5	TGTGCTAGTGGTCCCGGGACTAGCAGCCAAGAGACCCAGTACTTC	CASGPGTSSQETQYF
TRBD2	18	.	TRBV11-2	TRBJ2-7	TGTGCCAGCAGCTTAGACTGGGGACTAGCGGGAGAACCCTACGAGCAGTACTTC	CASSLDWGLAGEPYEQYF
TRBD1	16	.	TRBV5-1	TRBJ2-2	TGCGCCAGCAGCTGGAACACGGGACAGCACACCGGGGAGCTGTTTTTT	CASSWNTGQHTGELFF
.	13	.	TRBV30	TRBJ2-1	TGTGCCTGGAGGTTGAAGGCGGGAAGGGAGCAGTTCTTC	CAWRLKAGREQFF
TRBD1	16	.	TRBV27	TRBJ2-2	TGTGCCAGCAGTTCCGGACAGGGGATTTACACCGGGGAGCTGTTTTTT	CASSSGQGIYTGELFF
.	11	.	TRBV11-2	TRBJ2-1	TGTGCCAGCAGCGAAGGGGATGAGCAGTTCTTC	CASSEGDEQFF
TRBD1	14	.	TRBV9	TRBJ2-1	TGTGCCAGCAAGGGACAGGGAGTTTTCAATGAGCAGTTCTTC	CASKGQGVFNEQFF
TRBD2	15	.	TRBV7-9	TRBJ2-5	TGTTCCAGCAGCTTAGGGCTAGCGGGAGTAGAGACCCAGTACTTC	CSSSLGLAGVETQYF
TRBD1	15	few	TRBV27	TRBJ1-4	TGTGCCAGCAGCGACGACAGGGAGGCTAATGAAAAACTGTTTTTT	CASSDDREANEKLFF
.	16	.	TRBV18	TRBJ1-4	TGTGCCAGCTCACATGGACAAGGAGTAGATAATGAAAAACTGTTTTTT	CASSHGQGVDNEKLFF
.	13	.	TRBV6-6	TRBJ2-7	TGTGCCAGCAGAAACAGGGCCGGAAACGAGCAGTACTTC	CASRNRAGNEQYF
.	12	.	TRBV13	TRBJ1-5	TGTGCCAGCAGCCAAGAGGGACAGCCCCAGCATTTT	CASSQEGQPQHF
.	14	few	TRBV27	TRBJ2-5	TGTGCCTCCCGGAGGGGCCCGTACCAAGAGACCCAGTACTTC	CASRRGPYQETQYF
.	13	.	TRBV5-1	TRBJ2-7	TGCGCCAGCAGCCCAGGGCGGGGCTACGAGCAGTACTTC	CASSPGRGYEQYF
.	11	.	TRBV7-2	TRBJ2-7	TGTGCCAGCAGCTCACTCTACGAGCAGTACTTC	CASSSLYEQYF
TRBD1	14	.	TRBV6-6	TRBJ1-2	TGTGCCAGCAGCGCGACAGGGAACAAGGATGGCTACACCTTC	CASSATGNKDGYTF
TRBD2	14	.	TRBV27	TRBJ2-1	TGTGCCAGCAGTTCTAGCGGAGCGAACAATGAGCAGTTCTTC	CASSSSGANNEQFF
TRBD1	15	.	TRBV5-1	TRBJ2-7	TGCGCCAGCAGCGCGGGACAGGGGAAGACTTACGAGCAGTACTTC	CASSAGQGKTYEQYF
TRBD2	13	.	TRBV12-5	TRBJ2-1	TGTGCTAGTGGTCAGGGACTAGTCAATGAGCAGTTCTTC	CASGQGLVNEQFF
.	15	.	TRBV6-4	TRBJ1-2	TGTGCCAGCAGTTCACCTCCCCCTGGGCTCTATGGCTACACCTTC	CASSSPPPGLYGYTF
.	14	.	TRBV6-6	TRBJ1-6	TGTGCCAGCAGTTACAGACAGGATAATTCACCCCTCCACTTT	CASSYRQDNSPLHF
TRBD2	16	few	TRBV5-5	TRBJ2-1	TGTGCCAGCAGCTTGGTTGGTAGCGGGAGCGGACATGAGCAGTTCTTC	CASSLVGSGSGHEQFF
.	14	.	TRBV4-3	TRBJ1-2	TGCGCCAGCAGCCAGGCTAGATCCAACTATGGCTACACCTTC	CASSQARSNYGYTF
TRBD2	17	.	TRBV4-1	TRBJ2-4	TGCGCCAGCAGCCAGCCTACAGCGGGGTACCCCAAAAACATTCAGTACTTC	CASSQPTAGYPKNIQYF
.	13	.	TRBV30	TRBJ1-5	TGTGCCTGGACAACAGGGACCGGTCAGCCCCAGCATTTT	CAWTTGTGQPQHF
.	16	.	TRBV2	TRBJ2-6	TGTGCCAGCAGTGGACAGAGCCCCTCTGGGGCCAACGGCCTGACTTTC	CASSGQSPSGANGLTF
.	15	few	TRBV6-1	TRBJ2-5	TGTGCCAGCAGTGTTATCGGTTTGGAGAGAGAGACCCAGTACTTC	CASSVIGLERETQYF
TRBD1	15	.	TRBV6-1	TRBJ1-1	TGTGCCAGCAGTTTGAGACAGGGATATAACACTGAAGCTTTCTTT	CASSLRQGYNTEAFF
.	15	.	TRBV4-2	TRBJ2-7	TGTGCCAGCAGCCAAGATTCGGACACTTTCTACGAGCAGTACTTC	CASSQDSDTFYEQYF
TRBD1	17	few	TRBV30	TRBJ1-3	TGTGCCTGGAGTACGGGACAGGGGTCGAGCTCTGGAAACACCATATATTTT	CAWSTGQGSSSGNTIYF
TRBD1	16	few	TRBV15	TRBJ2-5	TGTGCCACCAGCACCACACCGGGACAGGGTCCAGGGACCCAGTACTTC	CATSTTPGQGPGTQYF